One sample yielded the 3 T cell receptor beta chains listed below, sequenced in a study of blood T cell repertoires in COVID-19. The repertoire was sequenced with immunoSEQ multiplex PCR; TCRdb's copy has only in-frame clones and lacks some. The profile shows 170,000 or so clones, 87% of them singletons. Sequenced input: peripheral blood. These receptors were collected from a woman aged 18-30 years who had recovered from COVID-19.

The genes are TRBV2 and TRBJ2-1, with 13 bases fitting TRBD2. The CDR3 extends over 13 amino acids. Germline loops: CDR1 SNHLY, CDR2 FYNNEI. Trimming took 6 bases from V and 7 from J; bases not matched to a gene: 0. The CDR3 DNA reads as TGTGCCAGCAGGGGACTAGCGGGAAATGAGCAGTTCTTC. Translating gives CASRGLAGNEQFF.

The V and J genes are TRBV15 and TRBJ1-6; D is unclear. The CDR3 is made up of 14 amino acids. Looked up from germline, CDR1 is LNHNV and CDR2 is YYDKDF (reference sequence). V gave up 5 bases and J gave up 6 bases, with 11 bases separating them. The CDR3 is CATSPPPGNSPLHF. The CDR3 DNA is TGTGCCACCAGCCCCCCACCGGGTAATTCACCCCTCCACTTT.

V gene TRBV7-9 combines with J gene TRBJ1-4; TRBD1 matches at 7 bases. The CDR3 totals 16 residues. CDR1 SEHNR and CDR2 FQNEAQ come from the germline V gene (reference sequence). V lost 7 bases to trimming and J lost 4 bases; unmatched junction nucleotides: 12. CDR3 DNA sequence: TGTGCCAGCAACGAGGGTGGGACAGCATATAATGAAAAACTGTTTTTT. Translation: CASNEGGTAYNEKLFF.